Listed here are 16 T cell receptor beta chains from one sample, sequenced in a study of blood T cells in healthy people across ages. A sample-barcoded 5' primer and a J-beta primer mix were used in a second PCR of about 7 to 12 cycles. TCRdb fed the 5' RACE reads into MiXCR, producing one record per CDR3 protein. In the table there are about 780,000 distinct CDR3 sequences, about half of which are singletons. The material sequenced was blood. The receptor set was obtained from a man aged 80 or over in good health.

This clonotype has just one count. The chain couples TRBV20-1 to TRBJ2-5; TRBD2 agrees at 10 bases. The J call may not be correct, given that the DNA end is closer to TRBJ2-7. The CDR3 length is 14 residues. Germline V gene lookup returns CDR1 DFQATT and CDR2 SNEGSKA (reference sequence). CDR3 DNA: TGCAGTGCTAGGGTTGCTAGCGGGAGTGACGAGCAGTACTTC. Protein sequence: CSARVASGSDEQYF.

In this sample, this clonotype turned up a few times. This chain links TRBV2 with TRBJ2-5; TRBD1 agrees at 7 bases. After removal of 4 bases from V and 3 bases from J, the junction contained 5 bases not matched to a gene. Germline-derived CDR1 and CDR2 are SNHLY and FYNNEI. The CDR3 length is 14 residues. CDR3 coding DNA: TGTGCCAGCAGTGGAACAGGGGCAAAAGAGACCCAGTACTTC. It encodes CASSGTGAKETQYF.

J is TRBJ2-3 and V is TRBV29-1; 14 nucleotides align to TRBD2. Germline CDR1 reads SQVTM; CDR2 reads ANQGSEA. V shed 7 bases and J 10 bases; nucleotides not matched to a gene: 10. The CDR3 is made up of 14 amino acids. Here the CDR3 reads CSADGTSGSMAQYF. The CDR3 DNA follows: TGCAGCGCAGATGGGACTAGCGGGAGTATGGCGCAGTATTTT.

As regards this clonotype: Sequence at one end of the junction differs from germline and may be a read error. The chain is built from TRBV12-3 or TRBV12-4 and TRBJ2-3; 12 positions agree with TRBD1. This CDR3 contains 18 residues. CDR3 sequence reads: CASSLSGQGAVAYGTQYF. The CDR3 coding sequence is TGTGCCAGTAGTTTATCGGGACAGGGGGCGGTCGCTTATGGTACGCAGTATTTT.

This clonotype appeared a few times. This rearrangement joins TRBV5-1 to TRBJ2-1, with 9 bases lining up with TRBD2. CDR3 length equals 14 residues. Germline V lookup: CDR1 SGHRS, CDR2 YFSETQ. Trimming cost V 4 bases and J 4 bases; bases outside gene matches: 3. CDR3 region: CASSGTSLYNEQFF. DNA for the CDR3: TGCGCCAGCAGCGGGACTAGCCTTTACAATGAGCAGTTCTTC.

The chain is built from TRBV29-1 and TRBJ2-1, with D hard to call. Trimming removed 4 bases at V and 7 bases at J, with 14 bases between. CDR1 and CDR2 from the germline V gene are SQVTM and ANQGSEA. The CDR3 covers 13 residues. The CDR3 DNA reads as TGCAGCGTTGGGGCAGCCGGCCCTAATGAGCAGTTCTTC. Amino acid sequence: CSVGAAGPNEQFF.

In its sample, this clonotype was seen many times. The chain combines TRBV12-3 or TRBV12-4 with TRBJ1-2; D possibly corresponds to TRBD1 (5 bases). This CDR3 region has 15 residues. The ends were cut back, 6 bases at V and 2 bases at J, with 16 bases in the middle. The CDR3 spells CASSQPWGLNYGYTF. In DNA form, the CDR3 reads TGTGCCAGCAGCCAACCCTGGGGACTCAACTATGGCTACACCTTC.

This rearrangement joins TRBV28 to TRBJ1-5, with TRBD1 identical over 7 bases. Germline values: CDR1 MDHEN, CDR2 SYDVKM. The ends lost 2 bases at V and 7 bases at J; junction bases unmatched: 5. The CDR3 length is 14 residues. In DNA form, the CDR3 reads TGTGCCAGCAGTTTAATGTCAGGGGGGCAGCCCCAGCATTTT. Amino acid sequence: CASSLMSGGQPQHF.

This chain links TRBV6-1 with TRBJ2-1; 8 positions agree with TRBD2. The CDR3 has 17 amino acids. V dropped 6 bases and J dropped 4; count of bases not matched to a gene: 14. Per germline, CDR1 MNHNS and CDR2 SASEGT. Written as DNA, the CDR3 is TGTGCCAGCAGCCGATTAACTAGCGGAAGACAATACAATGAGCAGTTCTTC. Protein product: CASSRLTSGRQYNEQFF.

V gene TRBV25-1 combines with J gene TRBJ1-3; D might be TRBD1 (5 bases). Trimming took 1 base from V and 0 from J, leaving 13 bases between them. The CDR3 loop spans 17 amino acids. Germline CDR1 reads MGHDK; CDR2 reads SYGVNS. The CDR3 loop is CASSESPGRASGNTIYF. The CDR3 DNA is TGTGCCAGCAGTGAATCACCGGGACGCGCCTCTGGAAACACCATATATTTT.

This clonotype was found once. The rearrangement links TRBV7-2 to TRBJ1-2, with TRBD1 matching over 8 bases. The CDR3 contains 15 residues. Germline V lookup: CDR1 SGHTA, CDR2 FQGNSA. With 5 bases clipped from V and 7 bases from J, the junction kept 12 bases outside the gene matches. DNA of the CDR3: TGTGCCAGCAGCCTCCGGGGGCAGGGGGCAGCTGGCTACACCTTC. Translation gives CASSLRGQGAAGYTF.

In this sample, this clonotype turned up a few times. The chain has TRBV28 and TRBJ2-5, with 7 bases identical to TRBD1. Trimming at V came to 4 bases and at J to 3 bases, leaving 8 bases not matched to a gene. The CDR3 consists of 15 residues. In germline, CDR1 is MDHEN, CDR2 SYDVKM. The DNA of the CDR3 is TGTGCCAGCAGTTCCCCGGGACAGATAGAAGAGACCCAGTACTTC. Its protein is CASSSPGQIEETQYF.

A single count supports this clonotype. The chain is built from TRBV7-2 and TRBJ2-5, with 7 bases lining up with TRBD2. The J segment lost 2 bases and the V segment lost 5 bases, leaving 14 bases of the junction unmatched. Germline CDR1 and CDR2: SGHTA and FQGNSA. CDR3 length: 17 residues. CDR3 in DNA: TGTGCCAGCAGCCCAAGGGCACGACTAGCCCTACAAGAGACCCAGTACTTC. Its protein is CASSPRARLALQETQYF.

The rearrangement uses TRBV7-2 and TRBJ2-3; D is unresolved. CDR1 SGHTA and CDR2 FQGNSA come from the germline V gene. Trimming removed 3 bases at V and 0 bases at J, with 4 bases between. There are 13 residues in the CDR3. The CDR3 spells CASSFQSTDTQYF. The CDR3 region has the DNA TGTGCCAGCAGCTTTCAGAGCACAGATACGCAGTATTTT.

V usage is TRBV27 and J usage is TRBJ2-3; 9 bases align to TRBD1. CDR1 is MNHEY, CDR2 SMNVEV, per germline (reference sequence). This CDR3 spans 12 amino acids. CDR3 residues: CGEGTGSDTQYF. The CDR3, as DNA: TGTGGAGAGGGGACAGGGTCAGATACGCAGTATTTT.

This clonotype appeared a few times. This rearrangement joins TRBV20-1 to TRBJ2-1, with 8 nucleotides matching TRBD1. Trimming removed 4 bases from V and 8 bases from J; junction bases left unmatched: 16. This CDR3 is 16 amino acids long. CDR1 is DFQATT and CDR2 is SNEGSKA in the germline V gene (reference sequence). CDR3 nucleotides: TGCAGTGCTATTGACCCCGGGACAGGTCTGAGCGATGAGCAGTTCTTC. This gives the protein CSAIDPGTGLSDEQFF.